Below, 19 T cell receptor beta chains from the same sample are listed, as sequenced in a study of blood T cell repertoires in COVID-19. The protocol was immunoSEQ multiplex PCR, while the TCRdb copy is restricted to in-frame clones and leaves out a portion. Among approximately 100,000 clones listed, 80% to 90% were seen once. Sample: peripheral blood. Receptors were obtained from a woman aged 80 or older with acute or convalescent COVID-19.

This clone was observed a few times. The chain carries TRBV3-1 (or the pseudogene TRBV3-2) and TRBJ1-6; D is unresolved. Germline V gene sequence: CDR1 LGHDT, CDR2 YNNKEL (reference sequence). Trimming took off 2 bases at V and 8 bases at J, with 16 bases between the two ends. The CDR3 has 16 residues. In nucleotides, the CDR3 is TGTGCCAGCAGCCAATTAAATCAGCGGCCGGATTCACCCCTCCACTTT. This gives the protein CASSQLNQRPDSPLHF.

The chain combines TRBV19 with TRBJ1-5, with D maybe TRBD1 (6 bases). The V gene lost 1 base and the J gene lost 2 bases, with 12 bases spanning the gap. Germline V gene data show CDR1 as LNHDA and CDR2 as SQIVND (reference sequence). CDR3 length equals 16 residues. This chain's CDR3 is CASSIVAGAGNQPQHF. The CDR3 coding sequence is TGTGCCAGTAGTATAGTCGCAGGGGCAGGCAATCAGCCCCAGCATTTT. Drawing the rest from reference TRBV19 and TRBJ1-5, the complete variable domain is DGGITQSPKYLFRKEGQNVTLSCEQNLNHDAMYWYRQDPGQGLRLIYYSQIVNDFQKGDIAEGYSVSREKKESFPLTVTSAQKNPTAFYLCASSIVAGAGNQPQHFGDGTRLSIL.

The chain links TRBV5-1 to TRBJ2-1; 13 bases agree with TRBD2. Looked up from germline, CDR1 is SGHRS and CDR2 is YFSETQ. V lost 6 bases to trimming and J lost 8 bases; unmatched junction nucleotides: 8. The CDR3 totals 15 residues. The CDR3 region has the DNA TGCGCCAGCACCTGGACTAGCGGGGGCCGGGATGAGCAGTTCTTC. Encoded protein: CASTWTSGGRDEQFF.

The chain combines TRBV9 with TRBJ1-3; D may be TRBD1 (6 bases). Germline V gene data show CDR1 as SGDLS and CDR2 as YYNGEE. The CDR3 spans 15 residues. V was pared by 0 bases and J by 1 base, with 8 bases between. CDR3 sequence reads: CASSVVGASGNTIYF. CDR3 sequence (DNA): TGTGCCAGCAGCGTAGTGGGGGCGTCTGGAAACACCATATATTTT. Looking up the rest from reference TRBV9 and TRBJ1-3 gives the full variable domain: DSGVTQTPKHLITATGQRVTLRCSPRSGDLSVYWYQQSLDQGLQFLIQYYNGEERAKGNILERFSAQQFPDLHSELNLSSLELGDSALYFCASSVVGASGNTIYFGEGSWLTVV.

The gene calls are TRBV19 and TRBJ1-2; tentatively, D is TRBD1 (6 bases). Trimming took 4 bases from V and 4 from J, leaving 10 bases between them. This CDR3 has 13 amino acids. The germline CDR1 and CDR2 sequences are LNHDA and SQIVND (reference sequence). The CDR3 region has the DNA TGTGCCAGTAGTAACCGGGACACCTATGGCTACACCTTC. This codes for CASSNRDTYGYTF.

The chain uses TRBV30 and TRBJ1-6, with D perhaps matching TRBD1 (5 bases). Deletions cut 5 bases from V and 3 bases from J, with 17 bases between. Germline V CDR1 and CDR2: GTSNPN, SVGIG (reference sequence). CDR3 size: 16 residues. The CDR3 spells CAWDSLQKNYNSPLHF. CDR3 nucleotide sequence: TGTGCCTGGGACAGCTTACAGAAAAACTATAATTCACCCCTCCACTTT.

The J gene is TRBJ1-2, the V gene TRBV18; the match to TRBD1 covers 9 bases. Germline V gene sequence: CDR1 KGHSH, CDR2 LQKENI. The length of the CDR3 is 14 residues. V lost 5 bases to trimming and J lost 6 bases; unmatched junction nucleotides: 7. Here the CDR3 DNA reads TGTGCCAGCTCAGGACAGGGGACTAATGATGGCTACACCTTC. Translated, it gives CASSGQGTNDGYTF.

CDR3 residues: CASSLGRRGLDFSGANVLTF. CDR3 sequence (DNA): TGTGCCAGCAGCTTAGGTCGTAGGGGGCTCGACTTCTCTGGGGCCAACGTCCTGACTTTC. The V and J genes are TRBV7-8 and TRBJ2-6; TRBD1 aligns across 7 bases. The germline V gene encodes CDR1 SGHVS and CDR2 FQNEAQ. This CDR3 is 20 amino acids long. V was clipped by 1 base and J by 0 bases; unmatched bases: 12.

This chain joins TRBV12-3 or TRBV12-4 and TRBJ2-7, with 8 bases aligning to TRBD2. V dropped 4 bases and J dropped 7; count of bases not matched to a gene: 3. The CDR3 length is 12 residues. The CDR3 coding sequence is TGTGCCAGCAGTTGGCGCGGGGGGGAGCAGTACTTC. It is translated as CASSWRGGEQYF.

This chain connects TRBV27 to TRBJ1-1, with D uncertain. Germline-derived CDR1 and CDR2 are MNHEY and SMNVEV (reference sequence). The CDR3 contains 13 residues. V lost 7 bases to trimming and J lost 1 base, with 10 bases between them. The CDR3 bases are TGTGCCAGCAAGGAGGATTCGAACACTGAAGCTTTCTTT. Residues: CASKEDSNTEAFF.

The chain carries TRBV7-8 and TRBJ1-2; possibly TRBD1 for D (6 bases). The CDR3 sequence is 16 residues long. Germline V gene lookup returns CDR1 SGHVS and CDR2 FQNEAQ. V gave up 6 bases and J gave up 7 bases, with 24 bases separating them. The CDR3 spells CASSFEGVGVGGGYTF. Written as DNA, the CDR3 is TGTGCCAGCAGTTTCGAGGGGGTCGGGGTAGGAGGTGGCTACACCTTC.

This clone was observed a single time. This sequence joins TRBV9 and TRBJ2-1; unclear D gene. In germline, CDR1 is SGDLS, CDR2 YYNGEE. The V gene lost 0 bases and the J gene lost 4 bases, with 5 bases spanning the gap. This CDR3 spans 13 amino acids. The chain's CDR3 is CASSVASYNEQFF. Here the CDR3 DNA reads TGTGCCAGCAGCGTAGCGAGTTACAATGAGCAGTTCTTC.

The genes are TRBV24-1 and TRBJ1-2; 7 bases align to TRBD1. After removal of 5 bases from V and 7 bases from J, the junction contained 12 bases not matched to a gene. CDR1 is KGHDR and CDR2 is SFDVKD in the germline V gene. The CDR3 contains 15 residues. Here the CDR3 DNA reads TGTGCCACCAGTGCTACCCCAGGGGGTCAGGGTGGCTACACCTTC. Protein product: CATSATPGGQGGYTF.

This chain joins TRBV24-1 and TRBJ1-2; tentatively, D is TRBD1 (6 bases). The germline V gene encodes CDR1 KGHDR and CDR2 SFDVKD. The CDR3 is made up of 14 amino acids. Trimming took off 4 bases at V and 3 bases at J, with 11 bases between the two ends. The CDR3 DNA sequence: TGTGCCACCAGTGAGGCAGGGGTTGACTATGGCTACACCTTC. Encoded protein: CATSEAGVDYGYTF.

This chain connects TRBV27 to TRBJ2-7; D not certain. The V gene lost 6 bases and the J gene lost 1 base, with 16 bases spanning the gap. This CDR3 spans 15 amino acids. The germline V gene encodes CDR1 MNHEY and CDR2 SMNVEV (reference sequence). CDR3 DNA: TGTGCCAGCAGGCGAGGAAACACGGCATCCTACGAGCAGTACTTC. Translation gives CASRRGNTASYEQYF.

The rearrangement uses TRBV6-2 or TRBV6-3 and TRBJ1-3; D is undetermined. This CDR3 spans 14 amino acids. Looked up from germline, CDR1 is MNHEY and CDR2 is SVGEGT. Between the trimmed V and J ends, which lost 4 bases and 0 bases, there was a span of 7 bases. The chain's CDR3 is CASSSEYSGNTIYF. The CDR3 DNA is TGTGCCAGCAGTTCGGAGTACTCTGGAAACACCATATATTTT.

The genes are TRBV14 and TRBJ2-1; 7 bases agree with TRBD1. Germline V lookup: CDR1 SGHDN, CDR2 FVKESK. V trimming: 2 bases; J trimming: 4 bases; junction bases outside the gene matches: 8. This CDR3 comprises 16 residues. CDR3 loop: CASSQSPGQIYNEQFF. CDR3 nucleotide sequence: TGTGCCAGCAGCCAATCTCCGGGACAGATATACAATGAGCAGTTCTTC.

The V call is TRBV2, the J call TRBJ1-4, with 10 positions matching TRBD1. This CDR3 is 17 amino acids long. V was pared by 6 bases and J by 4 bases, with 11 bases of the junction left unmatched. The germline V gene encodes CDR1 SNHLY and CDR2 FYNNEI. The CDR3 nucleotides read TGTGCCAGCAGACAAGGACAGGGGGGATATTATAATGAAAAACTGTTTTTT. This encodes CASRQGQGGYYNEKLFF.

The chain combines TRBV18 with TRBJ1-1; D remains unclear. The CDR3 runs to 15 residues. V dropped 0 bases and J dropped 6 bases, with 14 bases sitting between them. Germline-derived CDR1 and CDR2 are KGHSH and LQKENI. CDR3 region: CASSPPGQSKAEAFF. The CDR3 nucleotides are TGTGCCAGCTCACCACCGGGCCAGTCGAAGGCTGAAGCTTTCTTT.